This TCR beta chain is drawn from a study of regulatory T cells in long-lasting Graves disease. Of note for this clonotype: Its antigen is currently unknown.

Study-level findings and limits: The researchers studied only peripheral blood, not thyroid tissue.

The CDR3 consists of 14 residues. The germline gives CDR1 SEHNR, CDR2 FQNEAQ (reference sequence). V was clipped by 5 bases and J by 5 bases, with 15 bases between them. Sample time point: newly diagnosed GD, antithyroid drugs for less than 3 months. Extracted PBMC RNA gave rise to the TCR library. Patients hailed from an endocrinology department in Xi'an, China. Assembly of TCR beta libraries relied on iRepertoire HTBI primers together with Arm-PCR of CDR3 regions. TCRdb redid the calling of the multiplex PCR reads with MiXCR, one entry per CDR3 protein. The sample contains about 560,000 distinct CDR3 sequences, 16% of which appear only once. The same data also went into a second study, on T cells in Graves' hyperthyroidism and ophthalmopathy. As that study records: Based on clinical symptoms, serum thyroxine and TRAb, thyroid ultrasound and orbital computed tomography, diagnoses were reached.

Source: peripheral blood mononuclear cells (PBMCs), taken at new diagnosis, from a patient treated with antithyroid drugs. The sequence came from a man between 18 and 29 years old with Graves disease. The chain uses TRBV7-9 and TRBJ1-2; possible D gene TRBD1, 5 bases. For the CDR3, the DNA is TGTGCCAGCAGCCCTGTCGCGGGGCGGTATGGCTACACCTTC. Residues: CASSPVAGRYGYTF.